Following are 15 T cell receptor beta chains from one sample sequenced in a study of CD8+CD57+ T cells in acquired aplastic anemia. The patients chosen for sequencing had shown expansion of CD8+CD57+ cells (detected by flow cytometry). Profiling of TCR beta VDJ combinations and CDR3 sequences used genomic DNA as template. TCRdb reprocessed the reads with MiXCR, giving one entry per CDR3 protein. The repertoire holds approximately 220,000 distinct CDR3 sequences, around 46% seen once, with 7% to 10% in the top ten. The sequencing input was sorted CD4+, CD8+, or CD8+CD57+ T cells (not recorded which) from PBMCs. All receptors come from a human donor with aplastic anemia.

Written as DNA, the CDR3 is TGCAGTGCTGAGGACAGGGGGAACACTGAAGCTTTCTTT. Protein product: CSAEDRGNTEAFF. This rearrangement joins TRBV20-1 to TRBJ1-1; 9 bases map to TRBD1. Germline V gene data show CDR1 as DFQATT and CDR2 as SNEGSKA (reference sequence). The CDR3 runs 13 residues. V shed 5 bases, J shed 1 base, and the junction held 2 bases outside the gene matches.

This clonotype was counted between two and nine times. This rearrangement joins TRBV7-9 to TRBJ2-4; weak D call: TRBD1 (5 bases). Germline CDR1 SEHNR, CDR2 FQNEAQ (reference sequence). V shed 6 bases and J shed 3 bases, with 18 bases lying between them. CDR3 length: 16 amino acids. This chain's CDR3 is CASSLSRDVGKNIQYF. CDR3 sequence (DNA): TGTGCCAGCAGTTTATCCAGGGATGTCGGCAAAAACATTCAGTACTTC.

Of note for this clonotype: Because it lacks the conserved phenylalanine or tryptophan at the end, this CDR3 is likely a read error. This sequence joins TRBV7-8 and TRBJ2-1; unclear D gene. The CDR3 covers 12 residues. Trimming took off 9 bases at V and 6 bases at J, with 12 bases between the two ends. CDR1 SGHVS and CDR2 FQNEAQ come from the germline V gene. As DNA, the CDR3 is TGTGCCAGTAGTATGTCCAGCAATGAGCAGTTCCTC. It encodes CASSMSSNEQFL.

With respect to this clonotype: At one end, the junction sequence differs from germline, possibly due to a read error. This chain uses TRBV7-2 with TRBJ2-7; D not certain. CDR3 size: 15 residues. The V gene's germline CDR1 is SGHTA and CDR2 FQGNSA. In DNA form, the CDR3 reads TGCGCCAGCAGCCAAGATTATGAGGCAGTCTACGAGCAGTACTTC. Translation: CASSQDYEAVYEQYF. The full variable domain, its missing parts supplied by reference TRBV7-2 and TRBJ2-7, is GAGVSQSPSNKVTEKGKDVELRCDPISGHTALYWYRQSLGQGLEFLIYFQGNSAPDKSGLPSDRFSAERTGGSVSTLTIQRTQQEDSAVYLCASSQDYEAVYEQYFGPGTRLTVT.

The sample holds many counts of this clonotype. The J gene is TRBJ2-2, the V gene TRBV7-3, with TRBD2 identical over 7 bases. Unmatched junction bases numbered 11, after V lost 5 bases and J lost 5 bases. The CDR3 runs to 16 residues. CDR1 and CDR2 from the germline V gene are SGHTA and FQGTGA. The CDR3 DNA sequence: TGTGCCAGCAGCCCAGGCGGCGGGAGTTTGACCGGGGAGCTGTTTTTT. The encoded protein is CASSPGGGSLTGELFF.

To note about this clonotype: A read error may explain this, as a much larger clone is one base away. The rearrangement uses TRBV7-9 and TRBJ2-7, with D perhaps matching TRBD2 (7 bases). Germline V CDR1 and CDR2: SEHNR, FQNEAQ (reference sequence). Trimming stripped 1 base from V and 2 bases from J, with 18 bases between. The CDR3 covers 17 residues. The CDR3 is CASSLVEGGGTPYEQYF. The CDR3 coding sequence is TGTGCCAGCAGCTTAGTGGAGGGGGGGGGTACCCCCTACGAGCAGTACTTC.

This clonotype was observed once. A read error may be the cause here, since a much bigger clone is one base away. The genes are TRBV6-2 or TRBV6-3 and TRBJ2-7; no clear D gene. The CDR3 totals 12 residues. Germline V CDR1 and CDR2: MNHEY, SVGEGT. The CDR3 loop is CTSSYVQYEQYF. The DNA for the CDR3 is TGTACCAGCAGTTACGTGCAGTACGAGCAGTACTTC.

The rearrangement joins TRBV12-3 or TRBV12-4 to TRBJ2-3, with D perhaps being TRBD1 or TRBD2 (5 bases each). The CDR3 runs to 14 residues. V shed 3 bases and J shed 2 bases, with 9 bases lying between them. The CDR3 sequence: CASSFGGFTDTQYF. CDR3 DNA sequence: TGTGCCAGCAGTTTTGGGGGTTTCACAGATACGCAGTATTTT.

This chain connects TRBV20-1 to TRBJ2-7, with a weak D call TRBD2 (5 bases). This CDR3 spans 11 amino acids. CDR1 is DFQATT and CDR2 is SNEGSKA in the germline V gene (reference sequence). V shed 7 bases and J shed 4 bases, with 11 bases lying between them. In DNA, the CDR3 is TGCAGTGTTAGGACTGGGTACGAGCAGTACTTC. Protein: CSVRTGYEQYF.

In its sample, this clonotype was seen a few times. One junction end does not reproduce the germline sequence, and a read error may be involved. V and J are TRBV7-9 and TRBJ1-1; D may be TRBD1 (5 bases). Germline assignment: CDR1 SEHNR and CDR2 FQNEAQ (reference sequence). The CDR3 length is 17 residues. The CDR3 sequence is CASSQATPGTGGTEAFF. The CDR3 DNA follows: TGCGCCAGCAGCCAAGCAACCCCGGGGACGGGGGGCACTGAAGCTTTCTTT.

This chain links TRBV5-1 with TRBJ2-3, with a weak D call TRBD1 (5 bases). The CDR3 has 19 residues. Between the trimmed V and J ends, which lost 1 base and 3 bases, there was a span of 24 bases. Per the germline V gene, CDR1 is SGHRS and CDR2 is YFSETQ. CDR3 bases: TGCGCCAGCAGCTTGTTTCCCACGGGCAGGGCCATCGTGACAGATACGCAGTATTTT. It specifies CASSLFPTGRAIVTDTQYF.

The rearrangement links TRBV4-1 to TRBJ2-1; 11 bases match TRBD2. The germline CDR1 and CDR2 sequences are MGHRA and YSYEKL. CDR3 length equals 15 residues. Losses at the gene ends were 3 bases for V and 4 bases for J; bases not matched to a gene: 2. The CDR3 sequence is CASSQTSGMYNEQFF. CDR3 bases: TGCGCCAGCAGCCAGACTAGCGGGATGTACAATGAGCAGTTCTTC.

This clonotype was counted between two and nine times. The CDR3 is CASRRQGIIDEQYF. For the CDR3, the DNA is TGTGCCAGCAGGAGACAGGGGATAATCGACGAGCAGTACTTC. The chain combines TRBV2 with TRBJ2-7; 8 bases are shared with TRBD1. The V gene end was trimmed by 6 bases and the J gene end by 5 bases; junction bases not matched to a gene: 9. This CDR3 region has 14 residues. Per the germline V gene, CDR1 is SNHLY and CDR2 is FYNNEI.

This clonotype has a count of ten or more. The V and J genes are TRBV7-2 and TRBJ1-2, with 9 bases aligning to TRBD1. Trimming cost V 3 bases and J 6 bases; bases outside gene matches: 11. Germline V lookup: CDR1 SGHTA, CDR2 FQGNSA. CDR3 size: 16 residues. CDR3 in amino acids: CASSFSLGQGLDGYTF. The CDR3 bases are TGTGCCAGCAGCTTTTCTTTGGGACAGGGATTGGATGGCTACACCTTC. Looking up the rest from reference TRBV7-2 and TRBJ1-2 gives the full variable domain: GAGVSQSPSNKVTEKGKDVELRCDPISGHTALYWYRQSLGQGLEFLIYFQGNSAPDKSGLPSDRFSAERTGGSVSTLTIQRTQQEDSAVYLCASSFSLGQGLDGYTFGSGTRLTVV.

V and J are TRBV27 and TRBJ2-1, with D maybe TRBD2 (7 bases). Germline-derived CDR1 and CDR2 are MNHEY and SMNVEV (reference sequence). This CDR3 is 14 amino acids long. With 7 bases removed from V and 3 bases from J, the gap between germline ends came to 13 bases. CDR3 nucleotide sequence: TGTGCCAGCATTCCCGGGGGGCACTACAATGAGCAGTTCTTC. Amino acids: CASIPGGHYNEQFF.